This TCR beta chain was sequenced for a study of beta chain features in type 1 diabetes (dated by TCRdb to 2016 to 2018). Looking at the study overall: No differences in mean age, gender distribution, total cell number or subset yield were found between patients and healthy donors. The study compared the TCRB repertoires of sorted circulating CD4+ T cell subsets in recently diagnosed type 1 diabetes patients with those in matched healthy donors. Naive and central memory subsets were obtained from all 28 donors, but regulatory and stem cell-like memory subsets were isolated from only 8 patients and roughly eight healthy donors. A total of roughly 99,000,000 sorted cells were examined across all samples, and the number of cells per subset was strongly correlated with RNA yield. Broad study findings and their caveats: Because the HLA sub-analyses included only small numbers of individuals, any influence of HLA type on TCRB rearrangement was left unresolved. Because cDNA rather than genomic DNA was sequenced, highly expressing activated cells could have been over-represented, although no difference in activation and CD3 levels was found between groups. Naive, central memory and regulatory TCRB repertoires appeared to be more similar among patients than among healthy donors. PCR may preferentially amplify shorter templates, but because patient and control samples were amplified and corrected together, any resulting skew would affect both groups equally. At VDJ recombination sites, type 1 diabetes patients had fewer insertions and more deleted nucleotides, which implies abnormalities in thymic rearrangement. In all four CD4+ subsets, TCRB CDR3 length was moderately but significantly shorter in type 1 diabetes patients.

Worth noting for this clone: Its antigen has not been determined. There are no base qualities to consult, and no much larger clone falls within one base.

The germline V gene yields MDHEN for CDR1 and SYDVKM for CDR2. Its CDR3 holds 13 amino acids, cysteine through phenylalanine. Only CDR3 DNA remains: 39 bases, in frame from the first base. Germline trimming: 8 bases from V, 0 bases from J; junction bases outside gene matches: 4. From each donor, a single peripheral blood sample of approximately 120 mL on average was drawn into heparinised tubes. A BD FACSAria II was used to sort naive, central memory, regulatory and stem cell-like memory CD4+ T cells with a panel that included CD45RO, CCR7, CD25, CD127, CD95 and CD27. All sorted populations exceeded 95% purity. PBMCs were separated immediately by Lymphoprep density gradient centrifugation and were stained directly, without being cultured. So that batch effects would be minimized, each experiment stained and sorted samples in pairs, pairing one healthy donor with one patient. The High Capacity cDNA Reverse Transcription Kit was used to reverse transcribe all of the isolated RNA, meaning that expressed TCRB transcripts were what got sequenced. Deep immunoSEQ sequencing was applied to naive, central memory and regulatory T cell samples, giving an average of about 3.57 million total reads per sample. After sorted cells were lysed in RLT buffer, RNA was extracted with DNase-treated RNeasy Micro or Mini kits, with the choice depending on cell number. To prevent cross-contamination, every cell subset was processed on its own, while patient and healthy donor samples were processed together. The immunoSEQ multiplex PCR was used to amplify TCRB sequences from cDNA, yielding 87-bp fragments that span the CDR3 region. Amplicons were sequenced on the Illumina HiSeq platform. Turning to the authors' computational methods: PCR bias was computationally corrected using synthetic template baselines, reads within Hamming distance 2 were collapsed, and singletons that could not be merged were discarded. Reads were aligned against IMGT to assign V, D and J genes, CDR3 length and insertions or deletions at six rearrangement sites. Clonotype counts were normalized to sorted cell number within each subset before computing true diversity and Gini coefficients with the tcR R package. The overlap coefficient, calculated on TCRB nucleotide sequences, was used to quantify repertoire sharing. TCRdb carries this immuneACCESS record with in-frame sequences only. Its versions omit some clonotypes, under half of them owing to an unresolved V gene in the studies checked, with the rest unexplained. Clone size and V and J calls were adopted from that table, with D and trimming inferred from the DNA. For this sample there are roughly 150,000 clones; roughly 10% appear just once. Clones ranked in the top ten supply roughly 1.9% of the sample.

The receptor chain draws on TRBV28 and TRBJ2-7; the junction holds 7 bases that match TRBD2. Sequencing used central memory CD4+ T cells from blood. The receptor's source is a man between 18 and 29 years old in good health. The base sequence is TGTGCCAGCCACAAGCGGGACTCCTACGAGCAGTACTTC. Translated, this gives CASHKRDSYEQYF.